These 3 T cell receptor beta chains were all obtained from the same sample, sequenced in a study of CD8+CD57+ T cells in acquired aplastic anemia. TCR beta VDJ and CDR3 profiles were obtained from a genomic DNA template. TCRdb fed the reads into MiXCR, producing one record per CDR3 protein. The table records 98,000 or so distinct CDR3 sequences, around 49% of them present only once. The sequenced sample was sorted CD4+, CD8+, or CD8+CD57+ T cells (not recorded which) from PBMCs. The receptor source for this set is a human donor in good health, serving as a control.

Of note for this clonotype: Mismatch with germline at one junction end may stem from a read error. V usage is TRBV25-1 and J usage is TRBJ1-4; TRBD1 matches 7 bases. From germline, CDR1 is MGHDK and CDR2 SYGVNS. This CDR3 contains 15 residues. The CDR3 nucleotides are TGTGCCAGCAGTGGTTTGACAGGGCGTAATGAAAGACTGTTTTTT. This sequence encodes CASSGLTGRNERLFF.

This clonotype was recorded many times. The rearrangement links TRBV13 to TRBJ1-1, with 9 bases matching TRBD1. The CDR3 loop spans 16 amino acids. CDR1 is PRHDT and CDR2 is FYEKMQ in the germline V gene (reference sequence). The V and J ends lost 1 base and 5 bases, in that order; junction bases with no gene match: 8. DNA for the CDR3: TGTGCCAGCAGCTTAGCCACGGGACAGGGCGGAACTGAAGCTTTCTTT. It encodes CASSLATGQGGTEAFF. Variable domain in full (rest from reference TRBV13 and TRBJ1-1): AAGVIQSPRHLIKEKRETATLKCYPIPRHDTVYWYQQGPGQDPQFLISFYEKMQSDKGSIPDRFSAQQFSDYHSELNMSSLELGDSALYFCASSLATGQGGTEAFFGQGTRLTVV.

The genes are TRBV11-1 and TRBJ2-7; a possible D gene is TRBD2 (6 bases). Per germline, CDR1 SGHAT and CDR2 FQDESV (reference sequence). The CDR3 is 15 amino acids. Trimming pared 5 bases from V and 1 base from J, leaving 15 bases between. The CDR3 loop reads CASSPPGVASYEQYF. In DNA form, the CDR3 reads TGTGCCAGCAGCCCCCCGGGAGTAGCATCCTACGAGCAGTACTTC.